Following are 18 T cell receptor beta chains from one sample sequenced in a study of early stage breast cancer tumors. Sequenced by immunoSEQ multiplex PCR; TCRdb stores in-frame clones only, minus some. The data hold around 7,900 clones, with approximately 67% observed a single time. Input material: breast tumor tissue. These receptor sequences come from a person between 70 and 80 years old with breast cancer.

This sequence joins TRBV28 and TRBJ2-3; TRBD1 aligns across 7 bases. J was trimmed by 4 bases and V by 6 bases; bases with no gene match: 4. The CDR3 totals 13 residues. CDR1 and CDR2 (germline): MDHEN, SYDVKM. As DNA, the CDR3 is TGTGCCAGCAGGCGACAGGGCGCAGATACGCAGTATTTT. Translated: CASRRQGADTQYF.

V usage is TRBV11-3 and J usage is TRBJ2-1; 9 bases are shared with TRBD2. Looked up from germline, CDR1 is SGHNT and CDR2 is YENEEA. This CDR3 is 14 amino acids long. The trim removed 1 base at V and 10 bases at J, leaving 5 bases unmatched. The CDR3, as DNA: TGTGCCAGCAGCTTAGGAAGCGGGGGGAGAGAGCAGTTCTTC. Translating gives CASSLGSGGREQFF.

This clone was counted only a few times. This chain joins TRBV2 and TRBJ1-4; D remains unclear. This CDR3 contains 14 residues. V lost 10 bases and J 0 bases, leaving 12 bases between the germline ends. The germline CDR1 and CDR2 sequences are SNHLY and FYNNEI. CDR3 residues: CATQAPATNEKLFF. CDR3 coding DNA: TGTGCCACCCAGGCGCCCGCAACTAATGAAAAACTGTTTTTT.

V and J are TRBV7-3 and TRBJ2-2; 8 bases match TRBD1. V lost 4 bases to trimming and J lost 3 bases; unmatched junction nucleotides: 4. Germline V gene lookup returns CDR1 SGHTA and CDR2 FQGTGA. There are 15 residues in the CDR3. Here the CDR3 DNA reads TGTGCCAGCAGCTCGACAGGGGCGGACACCGGGGAGCTGTTTTTT. This translates into CASSSTGADTGELFF.

This clone was seen only once. The V call is TRBV7-9, the J call TRBJ1-6, with D perhaps matching TRBD1 (5 bases). The V and J ends lost 5 bases and 6 bases respectively, with 20 bases between them. Germline V gene data show CDR1 as SEHNR and CDR2 as FQNEAQ (reference sequence). This CDR3 is 17 amino acids long. The DNA for the CDR3 is TGTGCCAGCAGCCCCGACAGAGCTCTGGGGGGTAATTCACCCCTCCACTTT. Translation: CASSPDRALGGNSPLHF. The whole variable domain, remainder taken from reference TRBV7-9 and TRBJ1-6, is DTGVSQNPRHKITKRGQNVTFRCDPISEHNRLYWYRQTLGQGPEFLTYFQNEAQLEKSRLLSDRFSAERPKGSFSTLEIQRTEQGDSAMYLCASSPDRALGGNSPLHFGNGTRLTVT.

The gene calls are TRBV27 and TRBJ2-7; D uncertain. The CDR3 is 15 amino acids. Trimming pared 4 bases from V and 4 bases from J, leaving 17 bases between. Germline V lookup: CDR1 MNHEY, CDR2 SMNVEV (reference sequence). The CDR3 coding sequence is TGTGCCAGCAGTTCGGGTTCGCCGGCGTTTTACGAGCAGTACTTC. Translated, it gives CASSSGSPAFYEQYF.

This clone came up once. V is TRBV5-5 and J is TRBJ2-6; D remains ambiguous. From germline, CDR1 is SGHKS and CDR2 YYEKEE (reference sequence). The V end was cut by 0 bases, the J end by 0 bases, with 7 bases between. This CDR3 comprises 16 residues. CDR3 protein: CASSLGPSSGANVLTF. CDR3 nucleotide sequence: TGTGCCAGCAGCTTGGGTCCGAGCTCTGGGGCCAACGTCCTGACTTTC.

V gene TRBV28 combines with J gene TRBJ2-5, with D possibly matching TRBD2 (6 bases). CDR3 length equals 13 residues. Between the trimmed V and J ends, which lost 6 bases and 1 base, there was a span of 9 bases. Germline V lookup: CDR1 MDHEN, CDR2 SYDVKM. The CDR3 loop is CASSWGVQETQYF. The CDR3 bases are TGTGCCAGCAGCTGGGGGGTCCAAGAGACCCAGTACTTC.

The chain uses TRBV2 and TRBJ1-1; TRBD1 aligns across 9 bases. V shed 6 bases and J 1 base; nucleotides not matched to a gene: 6. This CDR3 is 15 amino acids long. CDR1 is SNHLY, CDR2 FYNNEI, per germline. CDR3 nucleotides: TGTGCCAGCAGGGCACAGGGGGCGAAGAACACTGAAGCTTTCTTT. Protein: CASRAQGAKNTEAFF.

CDR3 amino acids: CASSFGLLGGGYTF. The CDR3 DNA is TGTGCCAGCAGCTTCGGGCTCCTAGGGGGCGGCTACACCTTC. The gene calls are TRBV7-9 and TRBJ1-2, with 7 positions matching TRBD1. This CDR3 comprises 14 residues. Germline loops: CDR1 SEHNR, CDR2 FQNEAQ (reference sequence). Losses at the gene ends were 3 bases for V and 8 bases for J; bases not matched to a gene: 9.

The V and J genes are TRBV5-1 and TRBJ2-7; TRBD1 agrees at 7 bases. Germline values: CDR1 SGHRS, CDR2 YFSETQ. V lost 3 bases and J lost 3; bases outside the gene matches: 6. This CDR3 comprises 14 residues. CDR3 bases: TGCGCCAGCAGCTCCCAGGGGGTAGACTACGAGCAGTACTTC. It codes for CASSSQGVDYEQYF.

This clone was found a few times. This chain joins TRBV5-5 and TRBJ2-7; D is perhaps TRBD2 (6 bases). The CDR3 has 15 residues. Trimming took off 3 bases at V and 0 bases at J, with 13 bases between the two ends. CDR1 and CDR2 (germline): SGHKS, YYEKEE (reference sequence). CDR3 in amino acids: CASSSRDWSSYEQYF. The CDR3 nucleotides are TGTGCCAGCAGCTCCCGGGACTGGAGCTCCTACGAGCAGTACTTC.

This chain connects TRBV5-6 to TRBJ1-4; D possibly corresponds to TRBD1 (6 bases). Between the trimmed V and J ends, which lost 2 bases and 0 bases, there was a span of 11 bases. Germline CDR1 SGHDT, CDR2 YYEEEE. This CDR3 spans 16 amino acids. For the CDR3, the DNA is TGTGCCAGCAGCTTCAGGGGAGTGGCAACTAATGAAAAACTGTTTTTT. It codes for CASSFRGVATNEKLFF.

This chain joins TRBV6-1 and TRBJ1-1, with a weak D call TRBD1 (5 bases). Germline V CDR1 and CDR2: MNHNS, SASEGT. The CDR3 has 14 amino acids. V was shortened by 6 bases and J by 5 bases, with 16 bases between the two germline ends. The CDR3, as DNA: TGTGCCAGCAGCCTAGCGGGGGGGGGAACTGAAGCTTTCTTT. Its protein product is CASSLAGGGTEAFF.

The chain recombines TRBV4-2 with TRBJ2-3; TRBD2 agrees at 10 bases. The CDR3 length is 16 residues. Per germline, CDR1 LGHNA and CDR2 YNFKEQ. The J segment lost 2 bases and the V segment lost 0 bases, leaving 2 bases of the junction unmatched. The CDR3 is CASSQELAGSTDTQYF. The DNA for the CDR3 is TGTGCCAGCAGCCAAGAACTAGCGGGATCCACAGATACGCAGTATTTT.

This sequence joins TRBV7-2 and TRBJ2-3, with a weak D call TRBD2 (7 bases). CDR1 is SGHTA and CDR2 is FQGNSA in the germline V gene. V lost 1 base and J lost 3, with 17 bases in between. This CDR3 region has 17 residues. Written as DNA, the CDR3 is TGTGCCAGCAGCTTAGAAGCCGGGGGGCTAAAAACAGATACGCAGTATTTT. Its translation: CASSLEAGGLKTDTQYF.

The rearrangement uses TRBV5-1 and TRBJ2-2; 10 bases agree with TRBD1. V lost 4 bases, J lost 0 bases, and 3 bases stayed unmatched. Germline CDR1 is SGHRS and CDR2 is YFSETQ. The length of the CDR3 is 16 residues. DNA of the CDR3: TGCGCCAGCAGCGGCGGGACAGGGGCGAACACCGGGGAGCTGTTTTTT. This sequence encodes CASSGGTGANTGELFF.

The V and J genes are TRBV5-1 and TRBJ2-5; 7 positions agree with TRBD2. Germline V CDR1 and CDR2: SGHRS, YFSETQ. V lost 4 bases to trimming and J lost 1 base; unmatched junction nucleotides: 7. The CDR3 length is 15 residues. CDR3 in amino acids: CASSLSGGTQETQYF. The DNA of the CDR3 is TGCGCCAGCAGCCTCTCCGGGGGGACCCAAGAGACCCAGTACTTC.